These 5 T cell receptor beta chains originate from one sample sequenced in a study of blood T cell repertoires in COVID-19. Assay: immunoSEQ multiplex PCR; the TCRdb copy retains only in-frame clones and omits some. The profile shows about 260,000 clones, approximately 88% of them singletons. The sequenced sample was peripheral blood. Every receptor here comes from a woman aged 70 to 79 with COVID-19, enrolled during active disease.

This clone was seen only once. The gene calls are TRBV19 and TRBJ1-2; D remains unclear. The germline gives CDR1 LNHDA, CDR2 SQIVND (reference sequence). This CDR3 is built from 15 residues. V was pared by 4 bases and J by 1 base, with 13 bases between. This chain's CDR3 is CASSTPGTLNYGYTF. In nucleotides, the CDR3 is TGTGCCAGTAGTACGCCGGGAACACTTAACTATGGCTACACCTTC. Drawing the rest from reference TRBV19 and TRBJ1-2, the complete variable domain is DGGITQSPKYLFRKEGQNVTLSCEQNLNHDAMYWYRQDPGQGLRLIYYSQIVNDFQKGDIAEGYSVSREKKESFPLTVTSAQKNPTAFYLCASSTPGTLNYGYTFGSGTRLTVV.

This CDR3 reads CASSPRSGSQATYEQYF. The CDR3 DNA reads TGTGCCAGCTCACCACGCTCTGGCTCCCAGGCCACCTACGAGCAGTACTTC. The chain combines TRBV18 with TRBJ2-7; D remains ambiguous. This CDR3 has 17 amino acids. Trimming shortened V by 1 base and J by 2 bases, and 18 bases separated the two germline ends. Germline V gives CDR1 KGHSH, CDR2 LQKENI.

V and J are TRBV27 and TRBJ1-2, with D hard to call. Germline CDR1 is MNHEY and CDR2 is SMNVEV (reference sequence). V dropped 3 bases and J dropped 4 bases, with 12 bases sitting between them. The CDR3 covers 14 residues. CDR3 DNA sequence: TGTGCCAGCAGTTTGCGGCAGACCTTCTATGGCTACACCTTC. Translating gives CASSLRQTFYGYTF.

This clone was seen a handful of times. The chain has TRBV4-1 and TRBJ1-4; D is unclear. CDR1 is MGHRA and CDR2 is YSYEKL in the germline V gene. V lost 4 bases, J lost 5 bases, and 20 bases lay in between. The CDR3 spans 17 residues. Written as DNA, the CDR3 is TGCGCCAGCAGCCGCCACCCTAAGGAGGTGTTGAATGAAAAACTGTTTTTT. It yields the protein CASSRHPKEVLNEKLFF.

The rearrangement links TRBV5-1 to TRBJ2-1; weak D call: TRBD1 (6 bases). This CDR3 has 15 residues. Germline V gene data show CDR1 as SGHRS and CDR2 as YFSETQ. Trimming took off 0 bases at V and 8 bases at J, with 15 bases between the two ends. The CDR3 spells CASSLGTVDWDEQFF. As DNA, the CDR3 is TGCGCCAGCAGCTTGGGGACAGTGGATTGGGATGAGCAGTTCTTC.